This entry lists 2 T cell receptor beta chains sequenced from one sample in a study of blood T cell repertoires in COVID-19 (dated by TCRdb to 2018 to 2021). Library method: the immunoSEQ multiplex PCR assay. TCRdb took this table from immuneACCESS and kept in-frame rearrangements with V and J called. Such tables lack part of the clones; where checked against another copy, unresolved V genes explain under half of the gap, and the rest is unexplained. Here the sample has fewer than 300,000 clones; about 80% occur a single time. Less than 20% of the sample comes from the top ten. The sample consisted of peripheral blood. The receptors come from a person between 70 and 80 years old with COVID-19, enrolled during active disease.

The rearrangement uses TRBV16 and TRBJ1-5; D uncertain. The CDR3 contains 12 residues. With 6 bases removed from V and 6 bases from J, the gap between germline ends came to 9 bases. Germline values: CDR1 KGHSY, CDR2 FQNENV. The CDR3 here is CASRNESQPQHF. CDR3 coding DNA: TGTGCCAGCAGAAATGAGAGTCAGCCCCAGCATTTT.

CDR3 loop: CSVDRGAQETQYF. DNA for the CDR3: TGCAGCGTTGACCGGGGGGCACAAGAGACCCAGTACTTC. This chain connects TRBV29-1 to TRBJ2-5; possibly TRBD2 for D (7 bases). Per the germline V gene, CDR1 is SQVTM and CDR2 is ANQGSEA. V shed 3 bases and J shed 2 bases, with 10 bases lying between them. The CDR3 has 13 residues.